Listed below are T cell receptor beta chains from one sample, sequenced in a study of blood T cells in healthy people across ages. One entry per CDR3 protein, called by TCRdb with MiXCR from the 5' RACE reads. The sample has about 1,500,000 distinct CDR3 sequences, around two fifths seen once. The sequenced material came from blood. The receptors stem from a woman aged 18-30 years in good health. CDR3s include the opening cysteine and the closing phenylalanine or tryptophan. The order of the fields is V gene, clone size, D gene, J gene, CDR3 DNA, CDR3 protein. The D gene is left open where the match is weak. Not every row has a clone size; where given, it reads once, few, many or a size class.

>TRBV27|NA|TRBD2|TRBJ2-5
TGTGCCAGCAGTTTATTGGCAGCTGGGGCTAGCGGGATGGGCAAGCAGTACTTC
CASSLLAAGASGMGKQYF
>TRBV4-2|NA|NA|TRBJ1-1
TGTGCCAGCAGCCAAGATTTGCGGGGGCCTAACACTGAAGCTTTCTTT
CASSQDLRGPNTEAFF
>TRBV5-1|NA|TRBD2|TRBJ2-1
TGCGCCAGCAGGGAGACTAGCGGCCAGTACAATGAGCAGTTCTTC
CASRETSGQYNEQFF
>TRBV4-1|NA|NA|TRBJ2-5
TGCGCCAGCAGCCAAGTTCCGGGCCCCCCTCGGCGAGAGACCCAGTACTTC
CASSQVPGPPRRETQYF
>TRBV12-3/TRBV12-4|few|NA|TRBJ1-2
TGTGCCAGCAGTTCGAAACATTATGGCTACACCTTC
CASSSKHYGYTF
>TRBV7-2|NA|TRBD2|TRBJ2-1
TGTGCCAGCAGACTAGCGGGAGTCAATGACCAGTTCTTC
CASRLAGVNDQFF
>TRBV12-3/TRBV12-4|NA|NA|TRBJ1-1
TGTGCCAGCAGTGTACAACAGAACACTGAAGCTTTCTTT
CASSVQQNTEAFF
>TRBV12-3/TRBV12-4|few|NA|TRBJ2-7
TGTGCCAGCAGTTATGGGAACACCTACGAGCAGTACTTC
CASSYGNTYEQYF
>TRBV20-1|NA|TRBD1|TRBJ2-7
TGCAGTGCTGCTCCCGGGACAGGGCCCTACGAGCAGTACTTC
CSAAPGTGPYEQYF
>TRBV4-1|NA|NA|TRBJ2-7
TGCGACAGCAGCCAAGAAGGTTCGGGTATCAGCTCCTACGAGCAGTACTTC
CDSSQEGSGISSYEQYF
>TRBV25-1|NA|NA|TRBJ1-5
TGTGCCAGCAGTGGTTGGGGGTGGGAGCCCCAGCATTTT
CASSGWGWEPQHF
>TRBV6-2/TRBV6-3|NA|NA|TRBJ2-7
TGTGCCAGCGGACTTGATGGCGTGCTGGGCGAGCAGTACTTC
CASGLDGVLGEQYF
>TRBV10-3|NA|NA|TRBJ1-1
TGTGCCATCAGTGACGAGGGAGGGAACACTGAAGCTTTCTTT
CAISDEGGNTEAFF
>TRBV5-1|NA|TRBD2|TRBJ2-7
TGCGCCAGCAGCAGAGCGGGGGTCCTCTCCTACAATGAGCAGTACTTC
CASSRAGVLSYNEQYF
>TRBV4-1|NA|TRBD2|TRBJ2-7
TGCGCCAGCAGCCAAGAATCCGCGGGAGGGAACGAGCAGTACTTC
CASSQESAGGNEQYF
>TRBV20-1|few|NA|TRBJ2-5
TGCAGTGCCGGGGCGTTAGGACAAAAAGAGACCCAGTACTTC
CSAGALGQKETQYF
>TRBV9|once|NA|TRBJ2-1
TGTGCCAGCAGCGCCTCCGCCCGGGGGAGCTCCTACAATGAGCAGTTCTTC
CASSASARGSSYNEQFF
>TRBV14|NA|TRBD1|TRBJ2-7
TGTGCCAGCAGCCATAAGATTTACCGGGACAGGGGGCCGTTGAGCTCCTACGAGCAGTACTTC
CASSHKIYRDRGPLSSYEQYF
>TRBV20-1|NA|NA|TRBJ2-1
TGCAGCCTTCGGGAGAGCTCCTACAATGAGCAGTTCTTC
CSLRESSYNEQFF
>TRBV4-1|few|NA|TRBJ1-2
TGCGCCAGCAGTCAGCCCGCCGGGGGGAAGGAAGGCTACACCTTC
CASSQPAGGKEGYTF
>TRBV7-9|few|NA|TRBJ2-5
TGTGCCAGCAGTTTAAAGGGTGGGGAGACCCAGTACTTC
CASSLKGGETQYF
>TRBV27|few|TRBD2|TRBJ2-5
TGTGCCAGCAGTCCATCAGGACTAGCGGGTCACCAAGAGACCCAGTACTTC
CASSPSGLAGHQETQYF
>TRBV6-5|NA|NA|TRBJ1-3
TGTGCCAGCAGTCAGACCCAAGGGAACACCATATATTTT
CASSQTQGNTIYF
>TRBV9|once|TRBD2|TRBJ2-7
TGTGCCAGCAGCCCCCGCTCACCCAAGACTAGCGGGGGGGCGGGGGAGCAGTACTTC
CASSPRSPKTSGGAGEQYF
>TRBV7-6|NA|NA|TRBJ2-5
TGTGCCAGCGGGGCTAGCGAGAACAATGAGCAGTACTTC
CASGASENNEQYF
>TRBV3-1|NA|NA|TRBJ1-6
TGTGCCAGCAGCCAAGATAGTCACTCGAGGGGGAGGGGTTCACCCCTCCACTTT
CASSQDSHSRGRGSPLHF
>TRBV2|NA|NA|TRBJ2-1
TGTGCCAGCAAGGGACCGCCGGAGTTCTCCTACAATGAGCAGTTCTTC
CASKGPPEFSYNEQFF
>TRBV6-5|few|NA|TRBJ2-2
TGTGCCAGTGGATCCGACAGCTACACCGGGGAGCTGTTTTTT
CASGSDSYTGELFF
>TRBV20-1|NA|TRBD2|TRBJ2-3
TGCAGTGCTAGAGATGCGTCTAGCGGGGGCCGCGATACGCAGTATTTT
CSARDASSGGRDTQYF
>TRBV5-1|NA|NA|TRBJ2-1
TGCGCCAGCAGCTTGGGATCTGAAGGGAATGAGCAGTTCTTC
CASSLGSEGNEQFF
>TRBV6-5|NA|NA|TRBJ2-1
TGTGCCAGCAGTTCCCGAATCCGGGACGCCAATGAGCAGTTCTTC
CASSSRIRDANEQFF
>TRBV25-1|once|NA|TRBJ1-1
TGTGCCAGCAGCCCCGGGGGGGCAGGGGAAGCTTTCTTT
CASSPGGAGEAFF
>TRBV6-5|NA|TRBD1|TRBJ2-1
TGTGCCAGCAGTACCGCCGGGACAGGGGTCTACAATGAGCAGTTCTTC
CASSTAGTGVYNEQFF
>TRBV7-2|few|TRBD1|TRBJ1-2
TGTGCCAGCAGCTTATATGGACAGGGGTCCCCTGGCTACACCTTC
CASSLYGQGSPGYTF
>TRBV9|NA|NA|TRBJ2-1
TGTGCCAGCAGCGGCACTCCGGGACCTCAGTTCTTC
CASSGTPGPQFF
>TRBV3-1|NA|TRBD1|TRBJ2-7
TGTGCCAGCAGCCAACCCAGGGGGAGCTCCTACGAGCAGTACTTC
CASSQPRGSSYEQYF
>TRBV20-1|NA|NA|TRBJ2-5
TGCAGTGCTACCGTCGGGGATCAGGCAGAGACCCAGTACTTC
CSATVGDQAETQYF
>TRBV12-3/TRBV12-4|few|NA|TRBJ1-6
TGTGCCAGCAACCAGGGTACCTATAATTCACCCCTCCACTTT
CASNQGTYNSPLHF
>TRBV18|few|TRBD2|TRBJ2-5
TGTGCCAGCTCACCGGGCGCTGAGCGGGAGACGGAGCACCAAGAGACCCAGTACTTC
CASSPGAERETEHQETQYF
>TRBV12-3/TRBV12-4|few|NA|TRBJ2-1
TGTGCCAGCAGTGTAGGCGGGGACAATGAGCAGTTCTTC
CASSVGGDNEQFF
>TRBV21-1|NA|NA|TRBJ1-2
TGTGCCAGCAGCCCTGACAGCTTTGATGGCTACACCTTC
CASSPDSFDGYTF
>TRBV6-5|NA|NA|TRBJ1-5
TGTGCCAGCAGTAAAGGGGGTAGCAATCAGCCCCAGCATTTT
CASSKGGSNQPQHF
>TRBV2|few|NA|TRBJ2-7
TGTGCCAGCAGTGAAGAACAGGGACCCTACGAGCAGTACTTC
CASSEEQGPYEQYF
>TRBV20-1|few|TRBD2|TRBJ2-1
TGCAGTGCTCGGAGAGCAGCGGGGCTCAATGAGCAGTTCTTC
CSARRAAGLNEQFF
>TRBV5-1|few|NA|TRBJ2-5
TGCGCCAGCAGCCCGTTGAGCGGCCAGGAAGAGACCCAGTACTTC
CASSPLSGQEETQYF
>TRBV12-3/TRBV12-4|few|NA|TRBJ1-5
TGTGCCAGCAGTCCTGCCGAGGGAGCCAATCAGCCCCAGCATTTT
CASSPAEGANQPQHF
>TRBV2|NA|NA|TRBJ2-7
TGTGCCAGCAGTGAAGAGGGACAAGACAACGAGCAGTACTTC
CASSEEGQDNEQYF
>TRBV4-1|NA|TRBD1|TRBJ2-7
TGCGCCAGCAGCCAACCGGGACAGGGGTCTGATGAGCAGTACTTC
CASSQPGQGSDEQYF
>TRBV2|few|TRBD1|TRBJ2-1
TGTGCCAGCGGGGGACAGAACAATGAGCAGTTCTTC
CASGGQNNEQFF
>TRBV27|NA|NA|TRBJ1-1
TGTGCCAGCAGTTTATATGGCAGCCCGAACACTGAAGCTTTCTTT
CASSLYGSPNTEAFF
>TRBV20-1|NA|NA|TRBJ2-7
TGCAGTGCTGCCCCAACCGGGACGGTGCCCTACAATGAGCAGTACTTC
CSAAPTGTVPYNEQYF
>TRBV29-1|few|NA|TRBJ2-4
TGCAGCGTCCCGGACCTAGCCAAAAACATTCAGTACTTC
CSVPDLAKNIQYF
>TRBV14|few|TRBD1|TRBJ1-5
TGTGCCAGCAGCCTGGGGGCGGGATACAGGGGAGGCGTCCGTCCGATCCAGCCCCAGCATTTT
CASSLGAGYRGGVRPIQPQHF
>TRBV4-1|few|NA|TRBJ2-1
TGCGCCAGCAGCGGACGGACTACGAACATCAACAATGAGCAGTTCTTC
CASSGRTTNINNEQFF
>TRBV9|few|NA|TRBJ2-7
TGTGCCAGCAGCTCTGAGGACAGCTCCTACGAGCAGTACTTC
CASSSEDSSYEQYF
>TRBV20-1|NA|TRBD2|TRBJ2-1
TGCAGTGCTAAGACTAGCGGGGTTCCCAATGAGCAGTTCTTC
CSAKTSGVPNEQFF
>TRBV5-6|NA|NA|TRBJ1-2
TGTGCCAGCAGCTTGTACCGGGTCCCCAACTATGGCTACACCTTC
CASSLYRVPNYGYTF
>TRBV29-1|NA|TRBD1|TRBJ1-2
TGCAGCGTCGAGACAGGGATGGGTGGCTACACCTTC
CSVETGMGGYTF